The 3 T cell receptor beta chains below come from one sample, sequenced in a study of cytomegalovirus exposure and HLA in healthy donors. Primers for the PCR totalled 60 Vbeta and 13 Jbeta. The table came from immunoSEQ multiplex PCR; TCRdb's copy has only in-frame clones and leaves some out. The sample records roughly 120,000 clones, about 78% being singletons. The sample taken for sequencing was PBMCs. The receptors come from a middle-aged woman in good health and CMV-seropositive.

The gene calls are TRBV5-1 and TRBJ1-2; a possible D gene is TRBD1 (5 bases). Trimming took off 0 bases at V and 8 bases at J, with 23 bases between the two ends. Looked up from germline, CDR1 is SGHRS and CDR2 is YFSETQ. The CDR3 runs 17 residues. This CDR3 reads CASSLETDYIYRGGYTF. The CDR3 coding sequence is TGCGCCAGCAGCTTGGAGACAGATTACATTTATCGGGGGGGCTACACCTTC.

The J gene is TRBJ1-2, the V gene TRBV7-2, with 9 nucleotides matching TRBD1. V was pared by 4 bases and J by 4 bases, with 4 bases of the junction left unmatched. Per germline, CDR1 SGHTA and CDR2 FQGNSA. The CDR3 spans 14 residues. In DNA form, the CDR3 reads TGTGCCAGCAGCTCCCGGACAGGGGTCTATGGCTACACCTTC. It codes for CASSSRTGVYGYTF.

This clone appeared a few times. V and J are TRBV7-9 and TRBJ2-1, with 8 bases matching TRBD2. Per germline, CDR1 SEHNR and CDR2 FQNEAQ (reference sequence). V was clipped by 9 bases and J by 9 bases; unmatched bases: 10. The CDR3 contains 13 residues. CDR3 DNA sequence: TGTGCCAGTCGAGCGGGGGCGGCGGGTGAGCAGTTCTTC. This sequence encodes CASRAGAAGEQFF.